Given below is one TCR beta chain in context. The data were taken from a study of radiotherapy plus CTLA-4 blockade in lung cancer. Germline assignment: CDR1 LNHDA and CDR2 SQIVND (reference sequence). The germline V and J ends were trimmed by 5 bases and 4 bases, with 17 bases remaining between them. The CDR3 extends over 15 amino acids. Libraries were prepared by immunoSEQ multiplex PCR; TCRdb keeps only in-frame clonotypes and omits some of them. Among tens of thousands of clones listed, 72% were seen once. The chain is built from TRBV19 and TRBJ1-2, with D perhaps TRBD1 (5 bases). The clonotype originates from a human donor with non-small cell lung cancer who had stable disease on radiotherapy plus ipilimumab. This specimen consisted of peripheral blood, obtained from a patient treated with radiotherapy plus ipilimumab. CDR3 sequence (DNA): TGTGCCAGTAGTTTGAGACCAGGGAAGAGCTATGGCTACACCTTC. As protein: CASSLRPGKSYGYTF.